These 16 T cell receptor beta chains came from one sample sequenced in a study of cytomegalovirus exposure and HLA in healthy donors. Assay used: immunoSEQ multiplex PCR; TCRdb lists only in-frame clones, some missing. The top ten clones hold around 3% of a sample with some 150,000 clones, more than 70% of them seen once. Sequencing input: PBMCs. Every receptor here comes from a man aged 18 to 30 in good health and CMV-seronegative.

The chain has TRBV7-2 and TRBJ1-2; 7 bases are shared with TRBD1. Trimming removed 5 bases from V and 6 bases from J; junction bases left unmatched: 15. Germline values: CDR1 SGHTA, CDR2 FQGNSA. The CDR3 has 16 amino acids. The CDR3 loop reads CASSPVDRAFSNGYTF. The CDR3 coding sequence is TGTGCCAGCAGCCCTGTCGACAGGGCGTTTAGTAATGGCTACACCTTC.

The rearrangement uses TRBV10-3 and TRBJ1-5; TRBD1 matches at 10 bases. The CDR3 sequence is 14 residues long. Looked up from germline, CDR1 is ENHRY and CDR2 is SYGVKD. J gave up 4 bases and V 6 bases, and 3 bases lay outside the gene matches. The CDR3 DNA is TGTGCCATCAGAGGGACAGGGGAGAATCAGCCCCAGCATTTT. Translated: CAIRGTGENQPQHF.

The chain recombines TRBV7-9 with TRBJ2-2, with 9 bases matching TRBD1. V shed 6 bases, J shed 1 base, and the junction held 6 bases outside the gene matches. Germline V gene data show CDR1 as SEHNR and CDR2 as FQNEAQ (reference sequence). This CDR3 contains 16 residues. CDR3 loop: CASRGTGRENTGELFF. CDR3 DNA: TGTGCCAGCAGGGGGACAGGGAGGGAGAACACCGGGGAGCTGTTTTTT.

The rearrangement joins TRBV7-6 to TRBJ2-2; 7 nucleotides align to TRBD2. CDR3 length equals 15 residues. J lost 6 bases, V lost 5 bases, and 9 bases had no gene match. Germline V gene sequence: CDR1 SGHVS, CDR2 FNYEAQ. The CDR3 DNA is TGTGCCAGCAGCCCCCGGCGGCTAGCGGCCGGGGAGCTGTTTTTT. Amino acids: CASSPRRLAAGELFF.

J is TRBJ1-6 and V is TRBV6-5; D not resolved. CDR3 length: 14 residues. CDR1 and CDR2 (germline): MNHEY, SVGAGI. V was cut by 7 bases and J by 6 bases, with 13 bases left in between. In nucleotides, the CDR3 is TGTGCCAGCACTTTACAGAGCCTTAATTCACCCCTCCACTTT. Encoded protein: CASTLQSLNSPLHF.

The J gene is TRBJ2-3, the V gene TRBV18; 9 bases are a match to TRBD1. This CDR3 spans 16 amino acids. The V and J ends lost 3 bases and 3 bases, in that order; junction bases with no gene match: 7. Germline CDR1 reads KGHSH; CDR2 reads LQKENI. CDR3 nucleotide sequence: TGTGCCAGCTCACCTAGCTTGACAGGGGGTACAGATACGCAGTATTTT. Translation: CASSPSLTGGTDTQYF. The variable domain in full, with the rest retrieved from reference TRBV18 and TRBJ2-3, is NAGVMQNPRHLVRRRGQEARLRCSPMKGHSHVYWYRQLPEEGLKFMVYLQKENIIDESGMPKERFSAEFPKEGPSILRIQQVVRGDSAAYFCASSPSLTGGTDTQYFGPGTRLTVL.

In its sample, this clone was seen a few times. The chain recombines TRBV7-9 with TRBJ1-5; TRBD1 matches 7 bases. V was clipped by 9 bases and J by 6 bases; unmatched bases: 8. CDR1 SEHNR and CDR2 FQNEAQ come from the germline V gene (reference sequence). This CDR3 comprises 13 residues. CDR3 bases: TGTGCCAGTCGGGAGGGGGCCGGTCAGCCCCAGCATTTT. Translation: CASREGAGQPQHF.

The V and J genes are TRBV7-9 and TRBJ2-5, with 11 positions matching TRBD2. With V trimmed by 0 bases and J by 5 bases, 14 bases remained unmatched. This CDR3 is 19 amino acids long. Germline CDR1 is SEHNR and CDR2 is FQNEAQ (reference sequence). Here the CDR3 DNA reads TGTGCCAGCAGCTTAGCCTCCCCGACTACTAGCGGGGGCAGGGAGACCCAGTACTTC. Translated, it gives CASSLASPTTSGGRETQYF.

The chain combines TRBV28 with TRBJ2-2; unclear D gene. The CDR3 runs 15 residues. CDR1 and CDR2 from the germline V gene are MDHEN and SYDVKM. Trimming took off 2 bases at V and 2 bases at J, with 9 bases between the two ends. CDR3 residues: CASSLRHYNTGELFF. The DNA for the CDR3 is TGTGCCAGCAGTTTACGTCACTATAACACCGGGGAGCTGTTTTTT.

The genes are TRBV7-9 and TRBJ1-2; perhaps TRBD1 as D (5 bases). Germline V lookup: CDR1 SEHNR, CDR2 FQNEAQ (reference sequence). The CDR3 has 17 residues. Trimming removed 2 bases from V and 0 bases from J, with 16 bases in between. The CDR3 nucleotides read TGTGCCAGCAGCTTAACATACTGGGGGGATACTAACTATGGCTACACCTTC. Encoded protein: CASSLTYWGDTNYGYTF.

The CDR3: CASSPRQGGETQYF. For the CDR3, the DNA is TGTGCCAGCAGCCCCCGACAGGGTGGAGAGACCCAGTACTTC. The chain uses TRBV7-2 and TRBJ2-5; 7 nucleotides align to TRBD1. CDR3 length equals 14 residues. Germline loops: CDR1 SGHTA, CDR2 FQGNSA. J lost 4 bases, V lost 5 bases, and 7 bases had no gene match.

The rearrangement links TRBV7-8 to TRBJ1-1, with 10 bases that match TRBD1. Germline V lookup: CDR1 SGHVS, CDR2 FQNEAQ. Trimming cost V 2 bases and J 5 bases; bases outside gene matches: 5. The CDR3 has 15 amino acids. CDR3 amino acids: CASSLPGQGLTEAFF. For the CDR3, the DNA is TGTGCCAGCAGCTTACCGGGACAGGGGCTGACTGAAGCTTTCTTT.

This clone was observed a single time. The gene calls are TRBV7-8 and TRBJ1-1; D unresolved. V gave up 1 base and J gave up 5 bases, with 5 bases separating them. Germline V CDR1 and CDR2: SGHVS, FQNEAQ. This CDR3 is built from 12 residues. The CDR3 DNA follows: TGTGCCAGCAGCTTAGGTTCAACTGAAGCTTTCTTT. Its protein is CASSLGSTEAFF.

The chain carries TRBV10-2 and TRBJ2-2; D is perhaps TRBD1 (6 bases). The CDR3 is 13 residues long. The germline CDR1 and CDR2 sequences are WSHSY and SAAADI. Trimming removed 7 bases at V and 7 bases at J, with 13 bases between. CDR3 loop: CASINRDGGELFF. CDR3 coding DNA: TGCGCCAGCATCAACAGGGATGGCGGGGAGCTGTTTTTT.

V gene TRBV21-1 combines with J gene TRBJ2-7; the listed D gene, TRBD2, was not tested against the DNA. TRBV21-1 represents a pseudogene. The CDR3 runs 16 residues. The CDR3 bases are TGTGCCAGCAGCAAGGCCTTTAGCGGGGATTCCTACGAGCAGTACGTC. This encodes CASSKAFSGDSYEQYV.

A single count supports this clone. This chain joins TRBV2 and TRBJ2-5; 11 bases line up with TRBD1. Per germline, CDR1 SNHLY and CDR2 FYNNEI. The CDR3 is 15 residues long. Trimming removed 6 bases from V and 5 bases from J; junction bases left unmatched: 8. CDR3 coding DNA: TGTGCCAGCAGAAAATGGGACAGGGGGACGGAGACCCAGTACTTC. Amino acid sequence: CASRKWDRGTETQYF.